The 17 T cell receptor beta chains in this list originate from one sample, sequenced in a study of T cells in tuberculosis. Only in-frame clones appear in the TCRdb table, and some are missing; sequencing was by immunoSEQ multiplex PCR. The sample has 55,000 to 60,000 clones; 88% are singletons. Cells were sorted from thawed PBMC rested overnight and stained with GMM-loaded CD1B tetramer, viability dye and anti-CD3. The lipid loaded on the CD1B tetramers was C32 glucose monomycolate from Rhodococcus equi. Sequences were obtained from CD1b-GMM tetramer-negative cells sorted from PBMCs. All receptors come from an adult woman with latent tuberculosis.

The chain is built from TRBV18 and TRBJ2-7; D gene unclear. This CDR3 is 14 amino acids long. CDR1 and CDR2 from the germline V gene are KGHSH and LQKENI. Trimming pared 3 bases from V and 4 bases from J, leaving 13 bases between. The CDR3 is CASSPRRLDYEQYF. Here the CDR3 DNA reads TGTGCCAGCTCACCGCGCAGACTTGATTACGAGCAGTACTTC.

The chain links TRBV5-8 to TRBJ2-1, with a possible D match to TRBD2 (6 bases). CDR3 length equals 14 residues. V gave up 0 bases and J gave up 6 bases, with 10 bases separating them. Germline V lookup: CDR1 SGHTS, CDR2 YDEGEE. The CDR3: CASSLAGSGNEQFF. In DNA, the CDR3 is TGTGCCAGCAGCTTGGCCGGGAGTGGCAATGAGCAGTTCTTC.

The V gene is TRBV7-9, the J gene TRBJ1-1; no clear D. Trimming stripped 1 base from V and 1 base from J, with 10 bases between. Looked up from germline, CDR1 is SEHNR and CDR2 is FQNEAQ (reference sequence). The CDR3 covers 15 residues. This CDR3 is CASSLGARRNTEAFF. The CDR3 DNA follows: TGTGCCAGCAGCTTAGGGGCCCGACGGAACACTGAAGCTTTCTTT. The full variable domain, completed using reference TRBV7-9 and TRBJ1-1, is DTGVSQNPRHKITKRGQNVTFRCDPISEHNRLYWYRQTLGQGPEFLTYFQNEAQLEKSRLLSDRFSAERPKGSFSTLEIQRTEQGDSAMYLCASSLGARRNTEAFFGQGTRLTVV.

About this clone itself: The junction differs from germline at one of its ends, possibly a read error. Other DNA variants within this sample encode the same CDR3. V gene TRBV2 combines with J gene TRBJ2-7; D gene unclear. Germline lookup yields CDR1 SNHLY and CDR2 FYNNEI. The CDR3 has 12 amino acids. The CDR3 is CASSEALVGLYF. Written as DNA, the CDR3 is TGTGCCAGCAGCGAAGCGCTCGTGGGCCTGTACTTC.

The genes are TRBV19 and TRBJ2-4; the D gene is possibly TRBD1 (6 bases). Per the germline V gene, CDR1 is LNHDA and CDR2 is SQIVND (reference sequence). The germline V and J ends were trimmed by 7 bases and 0 bases, with 13 bases remaining between them. This CDR3 has 15 residues. CDR3 DNA sequence: TGTGCCAGTAAGGACAGAAGCCTAGCCAAAAACATTCAGTACTTC. Translated, it gives CASKDRSLAKNIQYF.

The chain has TRBV4-2 and TRBJ2-7; 8 bases line up with TRBD2. Germline V gene data show CDR1 as LGHNA and CDR2 as YNFKEQ. This CDR3 comprises 17 residues. V gave up 4 bases and J gave up 2 bases; unmatched junction bases: 13. The CDR3 protein is CASSPMGPGGRTYEQYF. The CDR3 nucleotides are TGTGCCAGCAGCCCTATGGGCCCGGGGGGGCGGACCTACGAGCAGTACTTC.

This chain connects TRBV30 to TRBJ1-6; D may be TRBD1 (5 bases). The CDR3 length is 15 residues. The V gene's germline CDR1 is GTSNPN and CDR2 SVGIG (reference sequence). Between the trimmed V and J ends, which lost 1 base and 0 bases, there was a span of 7 bases. CDR3 coding DNA: TGTGCCTGGAGTGGGGGGGGCTCCTATAATTCACCCCTCCACTTT. It codes for CAWSGGGSYNSPLHF. Filled out from reference TRBV30 and TRBJ1-6, the complete variable domain reads SQTIHQWPATLVQPVGSPLSLECTVEGTSNPNLYWYRQAAGRGLQLLFYSVGIGQISSEVPQNLSASRPQDRQFILSSKKLLLSDSGFYLCAWSGGGSYNSPLHFGNGTRLTVT.

The rearrangement joins TRBV15 to TRBJ2-3; no clear D. The germline V gene has CDR1 LNHNV and CDR2 YYDKDF (reference sequence). The CDR3 has 16 amino acids. Trimming stripped 1 base from V and 6 bases from J, with 17 bases between. The CDR3 loop is CATSRVGLGVSDTQYF. The CDR3, as DNA: TGTGCCACCAGCAGAGTGGGTCTAGGAGTTAGCGATACGCAGTATTTT.

This rearrangement joins TRBV29-1 to TRBJ2-4, with D possibly matching TRBD2 (5 bases). CDR3 length: 12 amino acids. Germline CDR1 reads SQVTM; CDR2 reads ANQGSEA. V lost 6 bases to trimming and J lost 2 bases, with 8 bases between them. CDR3 in DNA: TGCAGCGTCGGGGATACCAAAAACATTCAGTACTTC. It translates to CSVGDTKNIQYF.

This chain uses TRBV7-9 with TRBJ2-3, with 10 bases lining up with TRBD2. Looked up from germline, CDR1 is SEHNR and CDR2 is FQNEAQ (reference sequence). V shed 1 base and J 4 bases; nucleotides not matched to a gene: 11. This CDR3 comprises 18 residues. CDR3 residues: CASSLVGLAFLRADTQYF. The CDR3 DNA reads TGTGCCAGCAGCTTAGTGGGACTAGCGTTCCTAAGGGCAGATACGCAGTATTTT.

This chain uses TRBV10-3 with TRBJ2-2; 11 bases agree with TRBD2. Trimming cost V 6 bases and J 5 bases; bases outside gene matches: 5. The CDR3 consists of 15 residues. Germline assignment: CDR1 ENHRY and CDR2 SYGVKD. The DNA of the CDR3 is TGTGCCATCAGGTTTGGGACTAGCGGAACCGGGGAGCTGTTTTTT. This encodes CAIRFGTSGTGELFF.

The chain joins TRBV7-9 to TRBJ2-3; the match to TRBD2 covers 10 bases. Per the germline V gene, CDR1 is SEHNR and CDR2 is FQNEAQ (reference sequence). This CDR3 spans 17 amino acids. V was clipped by 4 bases and J by 4 bases; unmatched bases: 11. CDR3 amino acids: CASSSQREGRLADTQYF. CDR3 nucleotides: TGTGCCAGCAGCTCTCAGCGGGAGGGCCGATTGGCAGATACGCAGTATTTT.

The genes are TRBV6-4 and TRBJ2-2; 7 nucleotides line up with TRBD1. Trimming cost V 6 bases and J 3 bases; bases outside gene matches: 4. Germline values: CDR1 MRHNA, CDR2 SNTAGT. The CDR3 loop spans 14 amino acids. CDR3: CASRRQGDTGELFF. In nucleotides, the CDR3 is TGTGCCAGCAGGCGCCAGGGGGACACCGGGGAGCTGTTTTTT.

J is TRBJ2-5 and V is TRBV5-6; D might be TRBD2 (5 bases). Near its end, the DNA agrees better with TRBJ2-7, so the J call may be wrong. Germline CDR1 is SGHDT and CDR2 is YYEEEE. The CDR3 sequence is 14 residues long. This chain's CDR3 is CASSLAGRPYEQYF. CDR3 DNA sequence: TGTGCCAGCAGCTTGGCGGGAAGGCCCTACGAGCAGTACTTC.

The V gene is TRBV5-8, the J gene TRBJ2-3; 12 positions match TRBD2. V lost 2 bases and J lost 1; bases outside the gene matches: 14. The CDR3 consists of 20 residues. Germline V gene sequence: CDR1 SGHTS, CDR2 YDEGEE. DNA for the CDR3: TGTGCCAGCAGCTTATATTTGGGACTAGCGGGTGATGGGGGCACAGATACGCAGTATTTT. Protein product: CASSLYLGLAGDGGTDTQYF.

V usage is TRBV15 and J usage is TRBJ2-3; the D is unclear. Per the germline V gene, CDR1 is LNHNV and CDR2 is YYDKDF (reference sequence). The CDR3 loop spans 13 amino acids. Trimming took off 3 bases at V and 7 bases at J, with 11 bases between the two ends. The DNA of the CDR3 is TGTGCCACCAGCAGTCCCCTATTTCATACGCAGTATTTT. Translation gives CATSSPLFHTQYF.

The chain is built from TRBV11-2 and TRBJ1-2; D is unclear. Germline V gene lookup returns CDR1 SGHAT and CDR2 FQNNGV. This CDR3 contains 15 residues. Trimming removed 1 base from V and 6 bases from J, with 15 bases in between. In DNA, the CDR3 is TGTGCCAGCAGCTTAGGCGCGGGAGCGATAGATGGCTACACCTTC. Amino acids: CASSLGAGAIDGYTF.